The source of this T cell receptor beta chain is a study of a mutant IDH1 vaccine in newly diagnosed glioma. Looking at the study overall: Vaccine administration was initiated 4-6 weeks following radiotherapy alone, or with temozolomide cycles. Visit V12 was scheduled at week 35 and visit V13 at week 47. The earlier regimen, radiotherapy, temozolomide, or both, was most often both.

Assay used: immunoSEQ multiplex PCR; TCRdb lists only in-frame clones, some missing. This repertoire shows fewer than 30,000 clones, around four fifths found once; its top ten account for about a third. Of note for this clone: Its antigen remains unidentified.

Germline CDR1 reads SEHNR; CDR2 reads FQNEAQ (reference sequence). CDR3 length equals 13 residues. V was shortened by 7 bases and J by 6 bases, with 12 bases between the two germline ends. Time point given: week 35, safety follow-up. A 20-mer mutant IDH1 peptide at 300 ug was injected subcutaneously with topical imiquimod. Administration of eight vaccinations to patients took place in weeks 1, 3, 5, 7, 11, 15, 19, 23. The clonotype was recovered from a man aged 30 to 45 with glioma. Sequences were derived from PBMCs, sampled from a glioma patient whose treatment included an IDH1 peptide vaccine. This chain uses TRBV7-9 with TRBJ1-4; perhaps TRBD1 as D (5 bases). The CDR3 spells CASNGGPDEKLFF. DNA for the CDR3: TGTGCCAGCAACGGGGGTCCCGATGAAAAACTGTTTTTT.